This TCR beta chain derives from a study of T cell responses to AZD1222 COVID-19 vaccine. Findings and caveats of the study: Once two AZD1222 doses were given, Spike-specific TCR breadth and depth went up.

Pooling of second doses given at about 4 or about 12 weeks was done. The CDR3 is 14 amino acids. V shed 6 bases, J shed 7 bases, and the junction held 7 bases outside the gene matches. Looked up from germline, CDR1 is MNHEY and CDR2 is SVGEGT. Points on this clone: Antigen specificity is unknown.

The assay was immunoSEQ multiplex PCR, and TCRdb's table has in-frame clones only and misses some. The repertoire holds 150,000 to 200,000 clones, with around 89% as singletons. The gene calls are TRBV6-2 or TRBV6-3 and TRBJ1-5; 9 bases line up with TRBD1. The sample consisted of peripheral blood, taken 28 days after the second AZD1222 dose. The clonotype originates from an adult who received the AZD1222 COVID-19 vaccine. DNA of the CDR3: TGTGCCAGCAGCCCCGGGACAGGGACCCAGCCCCAGCATTTT. This translates into CASSPGTGTQPQHF.